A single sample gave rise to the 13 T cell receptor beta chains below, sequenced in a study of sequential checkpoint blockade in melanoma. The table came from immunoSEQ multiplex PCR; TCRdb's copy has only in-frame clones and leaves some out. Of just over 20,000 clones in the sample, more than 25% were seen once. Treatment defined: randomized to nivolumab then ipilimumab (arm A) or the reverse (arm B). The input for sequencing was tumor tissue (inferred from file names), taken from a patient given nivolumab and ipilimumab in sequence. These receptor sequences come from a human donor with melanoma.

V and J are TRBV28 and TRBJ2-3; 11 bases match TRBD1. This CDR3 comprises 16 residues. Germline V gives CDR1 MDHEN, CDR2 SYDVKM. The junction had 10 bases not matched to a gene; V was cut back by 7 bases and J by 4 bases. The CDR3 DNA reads TGTGCCAGCATCACGCCCGGGACAGGGGGTCCAGATACGCAGTATTTT. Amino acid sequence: CASITPGTGGPDTQYF.

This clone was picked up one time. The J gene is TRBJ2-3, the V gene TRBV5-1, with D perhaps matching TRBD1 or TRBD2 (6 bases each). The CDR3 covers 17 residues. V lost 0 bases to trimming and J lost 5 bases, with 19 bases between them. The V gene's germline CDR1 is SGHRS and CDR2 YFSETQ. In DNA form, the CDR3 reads TGCGCCAGCAGCTTGGCCGGGGGCCTAGACGGAGGAGATACGCAGTATTTT. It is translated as CASSLAGGLDGGDTQYF.

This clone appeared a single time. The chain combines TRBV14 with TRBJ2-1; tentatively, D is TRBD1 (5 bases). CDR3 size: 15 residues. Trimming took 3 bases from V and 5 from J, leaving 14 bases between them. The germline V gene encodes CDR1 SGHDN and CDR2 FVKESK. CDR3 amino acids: CASSHHRQTNNEQFF. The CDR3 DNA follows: TGTGCCAGCAGCCATCATCGACAGACAAACAATGAGCAGTTCTTC.

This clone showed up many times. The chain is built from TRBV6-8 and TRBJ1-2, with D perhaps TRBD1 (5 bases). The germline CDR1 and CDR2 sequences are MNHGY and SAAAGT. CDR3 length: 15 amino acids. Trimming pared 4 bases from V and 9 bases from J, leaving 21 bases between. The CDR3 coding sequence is TGTGCCAGCAGTTCGGATGGGACCTCGAGAATCAGCTACACCTTC. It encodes CASSSDGTSRISYTF.

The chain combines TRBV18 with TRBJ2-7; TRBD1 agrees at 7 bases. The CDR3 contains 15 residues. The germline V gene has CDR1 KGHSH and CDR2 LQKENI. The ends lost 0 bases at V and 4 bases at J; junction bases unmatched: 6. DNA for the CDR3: TGTGCCAGCTCACCACCGTCGGGACAGAGTTACGAGCAGTACTTC. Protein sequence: CASSPPSGQSYEQYF.

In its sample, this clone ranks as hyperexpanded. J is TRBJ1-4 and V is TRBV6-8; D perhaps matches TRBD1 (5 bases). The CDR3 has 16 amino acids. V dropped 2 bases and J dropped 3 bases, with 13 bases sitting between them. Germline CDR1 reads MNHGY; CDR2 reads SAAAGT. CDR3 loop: CASSYPMTEPNEKLFF. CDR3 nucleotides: TGTGCCAGCAGTTACCCAATGACAGAGCCTAATGAAAAACTGTTTTTT.

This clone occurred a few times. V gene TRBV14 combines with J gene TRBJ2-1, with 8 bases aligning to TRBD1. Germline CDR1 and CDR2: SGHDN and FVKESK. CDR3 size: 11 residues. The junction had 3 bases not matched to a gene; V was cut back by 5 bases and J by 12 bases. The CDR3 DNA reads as TGTGCCAGCAGCGGGACAGGTCGGCAGTTCTTC. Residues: CASSGTGRQFF.

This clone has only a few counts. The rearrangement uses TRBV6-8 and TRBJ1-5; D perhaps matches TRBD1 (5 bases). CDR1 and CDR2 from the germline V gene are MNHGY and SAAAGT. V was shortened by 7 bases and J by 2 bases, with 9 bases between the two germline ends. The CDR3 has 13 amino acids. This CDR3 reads CASTRGGNQPQHF. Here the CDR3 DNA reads TGTGCCAGCACGAGGGGCGGCAATCAGCCCCAGCATTTT.

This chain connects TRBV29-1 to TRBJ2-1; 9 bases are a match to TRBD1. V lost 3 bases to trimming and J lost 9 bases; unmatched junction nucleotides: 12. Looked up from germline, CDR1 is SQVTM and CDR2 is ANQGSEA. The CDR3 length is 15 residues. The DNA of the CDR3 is TGCAGCGTTGAGTCAGGGGACAGGGAGCTAGGTGAGCAGTTCTTC. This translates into CSVESGDRELGEQFF.

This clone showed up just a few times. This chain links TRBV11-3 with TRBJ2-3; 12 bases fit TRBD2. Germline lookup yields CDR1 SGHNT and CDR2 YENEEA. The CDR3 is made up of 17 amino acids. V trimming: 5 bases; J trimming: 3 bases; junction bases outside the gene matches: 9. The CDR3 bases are TGTGCCAGCAGCCTTGCCCTAGCGGGGGGGTCAACAGATACGCAGTATTTT. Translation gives CASSLALAGGSTDTQYF.

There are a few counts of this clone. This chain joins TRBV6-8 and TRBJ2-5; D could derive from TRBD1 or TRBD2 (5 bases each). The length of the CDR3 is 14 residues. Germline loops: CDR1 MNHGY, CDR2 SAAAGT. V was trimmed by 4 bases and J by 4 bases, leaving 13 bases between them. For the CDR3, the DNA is TGTGCCAGCAGTTCCGGGACCCCTGGAGAGACCCAGTACTTC. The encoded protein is CASSSGTPGETQYF.

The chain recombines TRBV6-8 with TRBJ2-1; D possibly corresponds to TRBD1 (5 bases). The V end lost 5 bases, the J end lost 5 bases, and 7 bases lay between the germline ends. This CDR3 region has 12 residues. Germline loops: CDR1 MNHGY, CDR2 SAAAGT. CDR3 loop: CASSQGNNEQFF. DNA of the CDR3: TGTGCCAGCAGTCAGGGAAACAATGAGCAGTTCTTC.

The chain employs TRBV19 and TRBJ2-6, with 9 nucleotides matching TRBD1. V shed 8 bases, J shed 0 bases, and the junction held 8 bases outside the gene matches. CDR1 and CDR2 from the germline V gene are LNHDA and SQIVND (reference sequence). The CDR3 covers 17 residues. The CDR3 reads CASAPGQGYSGANVLTF. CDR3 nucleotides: TGTGCCAGTGCCCCGGGACAGGGTTACTCTGGGGCCAACGTCCTGACTTTC.